This T cell receptor beta chain is drawn from a study of multiple sclerosis patients with progressive multifocal leukoencephalopathy. Turning to this clone: Its antigen is not identified.

Every PCR reaction included synthetic inline CDR3 controls for all V-J pairings. Sequencing was performed with immunoSEQ multiplex PCR; in TCRdb, only in-frame clones are kept and a portion is missing. The top ten hold approximately 1.5% of the sample, which has some 31,000 clones, around 89% seen once. General study results and limits: TRBV and TRBJ usage showed no common pattern when PML developed.

Time point given: before natalizumab initiation. The sample consisted of PBMCs. The clonotype originates from a human donor with multiple sclerosis.

The CDR3 loop reads CASLQGVAEAFF. In DNA form, the CDR3 reads TGTGCCAGCCTTCAGGGCGTCGCTGAAGCTTTCTTT. This chain connects TRBV2 to TRBJ1-1; D is possibly TRBD1 (5 bases). CDR1 is SNHLY and CDR2 is FYNNEI in the germline V gene. CDR3 length: 12 residues. Deletions cut 8 bases from V and 6 bases from J, with 13 bases between. Full variable domain (rest looked up from reference TRBV2 and TRBJ1-1): EPEVTQTPSHQVTQMGQEVILRCVPISNHLYFYWYRQILGQKVEFLVSFYNNEISEKSEIFDDQFSVERPDGSNFTLKIRSTKLEDSAMYFCASLQGVAEAFFGQGTRLTVV.